The clone carrying this T cell receptor beta chain was seen a few times. Its antigen is not identified. The data belong to a study of T-cell memory formation after mild COVID-19. The germline V and J ends were trimmed by 3 bases and 8 bases, with 25 bases remaining between them. Germline V gene sequence: CDR1 KGHSH, CDR2 LQKENI. The CDR3 extends over 17 amino acids. Study outcomes and limitations: Clones that contracted clustered mainly in CM and EM if CD4+ and in EMRA if CD8+. Whereas later expanders leaned CD4+, clones contracting day 15 to 85 showed a balanced CD4/CD8 makeup.

The TCR alpha and TCR beta cDNA libraries, bearing sample barcodes and UMIs, were generated by 5'RACE using constant-segment primers. TCRdb recomputed calls from the 5' RACE reads with MiXCR, one row per CDR3 protein. The sample consists of roughly 300,000 distinct CDR3 sequences, less than 9.5% of them appearing once. The rearrangement joins TRBV18 to TRBJ1-2; D is possibly TRBD1 (5 bases). Sequencing input: PBMCs or a T cell subset sorted from them (not recorded which). The source is a man between 18 and 29 years old who had mild COVID-19 (a few samples of this study predate the infection). Cell type and time point are not known. In DNA, the CDR3 is TGTGCCAGCTCACCCTTATATCGGGACGGGATGACGCGAGGCTACACCTTC. It encodes CASSPLYRDGMTRGYTF.